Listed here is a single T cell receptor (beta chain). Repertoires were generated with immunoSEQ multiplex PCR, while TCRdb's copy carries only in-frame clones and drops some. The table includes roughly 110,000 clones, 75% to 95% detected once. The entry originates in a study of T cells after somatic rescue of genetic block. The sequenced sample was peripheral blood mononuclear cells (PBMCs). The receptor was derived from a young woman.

The CDR3 nucleotides are TGCAGCGTTGGTCGGGTTAGGGCCAATGAGCAGTTCTTC. This sequence encodes CSVGRVRANEQFF. The genes are TRBV29-1 and TRBJ2-1; no clear D. Germline V gene lookup returns CDR1 SQVTM and CDR2 ANQGSEA. This CDR3 comprises 13 residues. Trimming pared 4 bases from V and 6 bases from J, leaving 13 bases between.